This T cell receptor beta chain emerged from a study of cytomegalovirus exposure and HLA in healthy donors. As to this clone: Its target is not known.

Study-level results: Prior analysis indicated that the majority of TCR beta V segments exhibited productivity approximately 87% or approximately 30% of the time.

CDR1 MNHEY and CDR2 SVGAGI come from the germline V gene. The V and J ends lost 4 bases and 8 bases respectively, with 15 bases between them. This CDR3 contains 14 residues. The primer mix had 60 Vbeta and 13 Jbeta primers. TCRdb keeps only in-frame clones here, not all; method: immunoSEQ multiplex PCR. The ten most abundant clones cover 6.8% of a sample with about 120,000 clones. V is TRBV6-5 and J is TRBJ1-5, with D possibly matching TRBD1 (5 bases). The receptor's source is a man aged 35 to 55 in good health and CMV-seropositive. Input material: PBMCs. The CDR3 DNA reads TGTGCCAGCAGTTCACGGCAGGGAACGGAGCCCCAGCATTTT. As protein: CASSSRQGTEPQHF.